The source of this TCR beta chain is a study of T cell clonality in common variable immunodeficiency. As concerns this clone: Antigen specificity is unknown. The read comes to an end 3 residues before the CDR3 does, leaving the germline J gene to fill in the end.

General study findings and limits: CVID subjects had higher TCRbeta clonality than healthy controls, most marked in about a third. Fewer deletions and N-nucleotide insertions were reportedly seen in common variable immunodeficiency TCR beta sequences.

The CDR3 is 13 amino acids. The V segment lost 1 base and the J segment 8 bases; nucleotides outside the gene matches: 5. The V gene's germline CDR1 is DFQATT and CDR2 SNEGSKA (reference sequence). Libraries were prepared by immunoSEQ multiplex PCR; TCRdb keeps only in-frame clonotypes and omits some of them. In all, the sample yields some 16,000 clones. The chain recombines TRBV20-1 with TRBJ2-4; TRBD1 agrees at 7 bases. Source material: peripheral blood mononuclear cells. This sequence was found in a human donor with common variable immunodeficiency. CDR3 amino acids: CSARVDREYIQYF. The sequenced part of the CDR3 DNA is TGCAGTGCTAGAGTAGACAGGGAATACATT.